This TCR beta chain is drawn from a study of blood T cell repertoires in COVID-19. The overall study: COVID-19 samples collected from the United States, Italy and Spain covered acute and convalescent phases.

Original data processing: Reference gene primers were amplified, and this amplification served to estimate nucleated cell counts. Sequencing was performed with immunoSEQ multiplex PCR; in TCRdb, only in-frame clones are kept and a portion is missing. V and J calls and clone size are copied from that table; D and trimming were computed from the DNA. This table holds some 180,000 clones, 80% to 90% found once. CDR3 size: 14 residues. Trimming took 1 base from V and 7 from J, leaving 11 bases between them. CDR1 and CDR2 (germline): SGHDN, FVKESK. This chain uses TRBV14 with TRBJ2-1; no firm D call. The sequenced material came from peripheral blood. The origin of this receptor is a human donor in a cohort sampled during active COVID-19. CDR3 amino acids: CASSQVLPWNEQFF. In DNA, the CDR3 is TGTGCCAGCAGCCAAGTACTCCCGTGGAATGAGCAGTTCTTC.